The rows below give T cell receptor beta chains drawn from one sample of a study of T cell repertoires in cytomegalovirus infection. MiXCR was run by TCRdb on the reads, yielding one entry per CDR3 protein. This table holds more than 650,000 distinct CDR3 sequences, less than 40% found once. The sample comprised PBMCs. The receptors were gathered from a human donor in good health (CMV status not recorded). Some clones in this sample may be carry-over from other donors' samples. Each CDR3 is given with its conserved first and last residue. The order of the fields is J gene, D gene, V gene, clone size, CDR3 protein, CDR3 DNA. A D gene is named only where the DNA matches it firmly. The size field is filled for only some rows; it gives once, few, many or a size class.

TRBJ2-2,.,TRBV19,few,CASGYGQPNTGELFF,TGTGCCAGCGGCTACGGACAGCCGAACACCGGGGAGCTGTTTTTT
TRBJ1-2,.,TRBV28,few,CASTIRGNYGYTF,TGTGCCAGCACCATAAGGGGGAACTATGGCTACACCTTC
TRBJ2-7,.,TRBV19,.,CASGDRNYEQYF,TGTGCCAGTGGAGACAGAAACTACGAGCAGTACTTC
TRBJ1-1,TRBD1,TRBV10-3,.,CAAKGGSNTEALF,TGTGCCGCCAAAGGGGGCTCGAACACTGAAGCTTTATTT
TRBJ2-7,TRBD2,TRBV14,few,CASSPAGVVEQYF,TGTGCCAGCAGCCCCGCGGGAGTTGTCGAGCAGTACTTC
TRBJ2-5,TRBD2,TRBV6-2/TRBV6-3,few,CASRSTSASETQYF,TGTGCCAGCAGGTCGACTAGCGCTTCGGAGACCCAGTACTTC
TRBJ2-5,.,TRBV28,many,CASSLGATETQYF,TGTGCCAGCAGTTTGGGGGCCACAGAGACCCAGTACTTC
TRBJ2-5,TRBD1,TRBV5-1,once,CASGQGAPETQYF,TGCGCCAGCGGTCAGGGGGCCCCGGAGACCCAGTACTTC
TRBJ2-7,.,TRBV6-1,once,CASIGTGISSEQYF,TGTGCCAGCATCGGGACGGGAATTTCGTCCGAGCAGTACTTC
TRBJ2-7,TRBD2,TRBV2,once,CASIGPQTSFYEQYF,TGTGCCAGCATCGGACCTCAGACTAGCTTCTACGAGCAGTACTTC
TRBJ2-3,TRBD2,TRBV20-1,few,CSASLRTSGRSDTQYF,TGCAGTGCTAGCCTACGGACTAGCGGGAGGTCAGATACGCAGTATTTT
TRBJ1-6,.,TRBV14,.,CASSPSAVRNSPLHF,TGTGCCAGCAGCCCGTCTGCAGTGCGGAATTCACCCCTCCACTTT
TRBJ2-6,TRBD1,TRBV19,.,CATKQGAGANVLTF,TGTGCCACTAAACAGGGGGCTGGGGCCAACGTCCTGACTTTC
TRBJ2-7,TRBD2,TRBV7-2,.,CASSVTSGRDEQYF,TGTGCCAGCAGCGTAACTAGCGGGAGAGACGAGCAGTACTTC
TRBJ2-3,.,TRBV12-3/TRBV12-4,.,CASSLWGAAYTQYF,TGTGCCAGCAGTTTATGGGGGGCCGCATATACGCAGTATTTT